The clone carrying this T cell receptor (beta chain) showed up just a few times. No antigen is known for it. TCRdb re-called the reads with MiXCR, one entry per CDR3 protein. The sample holds 900,000 to 950,000 distinct CDR3 sequences, under 40% seen once. These data belong to a study of T cell repertoires in cytomegalovirus infection. The overall study: Newly reported HLA-C-restricted and thoroughly characterized HLA-B-restricted CMV epitopes were employed. Findings of the study overall: Across the ex vivo response, the dominant clonotypes were HLA-C-restricted CMV-specific TCR beta clonotypes.

CDR3 length: 16 residues. Trimming stripped 1 base from V and 1 base from J, with 13 bases between. Germline V gene data show CDR1 as MGHRA and CDR2 as YSYEKL. The sequences come from cultured CD8+ T cells from PBMCs, collected from culture after CMV antigen stimulation. The chain employs TRBV4-1 and TRBJ2-5; D not resolved. The receptor was derived from a human donor in good health (CMV status not recorded). Some clones in this sample may be carry-over from other donors' samples. The CDR3 sequence: CASSQVNGFVQETQYF. The CDR3 DNA follows: TGCGCCAGCAGCCAAGTTAACGGGTTTGTCCAAGAGACCCAGTACTTC.